The subject of this entry is one TCR beta chain. Selected positively for CCR7 and CD45RO-negative, naive CD8 cells excluded terminally differentiated effector memory CD45RA+ cells. All participating donors were Caucasian adults from Nashville, Tennessee. The germline V gene encodes CDR1 MNHEY and CDR2 SMNVEV (reference sequence). The CDR3 is 15 amino acids. After removal of 5 bases from V and 5 bases from J, the junction contained 8 bases not matched to a gene. These data originate in a study of shared clonotypes between healthy human individuals. Some clones are missing from TCRdb's copy, which holds only in-frame ones; the method was immunoSEQ multiplex PCR. This table has hundreds of thousands of clones, roughly 95% appearing once.

This receptor was obtained from a woman between 25 and 40 years old in good health. The rearrangement links TRBV27 to TRBJ1-5; 8 bases are a match to TRBD1. The sequencing sample was made of naive CD8+ T cells sorted from blood. CDR3 loop: CASSLYGQGDQPQHF. As DNA, the CDR3 is TGTGCCAGCAGTCTATATGGACAGGGAGATCAGCCCCAGCATTTT.